This T cell receptor beta chain was retrieved from a study of T cells in Graves' hyperthyroidism and ophthalmopathy. A few counts support this clonotype. The CDR3 regions of TCR beta were amplified from RNA transcripts. An initial round of RT-PCR targeting the TCR CDR3 relied on the HTBI primer set. MiXCR, run by TCRdb on the multiplex PCR reads, gives a single entry per CDR3 protein. The sample yields around 720,000 distinct CDR3 sequences, over 35% seen once. V lost 6 bases and J lost 6; bases outside the gene matches: 9. The CDR3 is 13 amino acids. Germline CDR1 is GTSNPN and CDR2 is SVGIG (reference sequence).

The receptor was derived from a woman in her 40s with Graves' hyperthyroidism. The genes are TRBV30 and TRBJ1-2; TRBD1 matches at 8 bases. The material sequenced was blood. In nucleotides, the CDR3 is TGTGCCTGCCGACCGACAGGGGAAAATGGCTACACCTTC. Translating gives CACRPTGENGYTF.